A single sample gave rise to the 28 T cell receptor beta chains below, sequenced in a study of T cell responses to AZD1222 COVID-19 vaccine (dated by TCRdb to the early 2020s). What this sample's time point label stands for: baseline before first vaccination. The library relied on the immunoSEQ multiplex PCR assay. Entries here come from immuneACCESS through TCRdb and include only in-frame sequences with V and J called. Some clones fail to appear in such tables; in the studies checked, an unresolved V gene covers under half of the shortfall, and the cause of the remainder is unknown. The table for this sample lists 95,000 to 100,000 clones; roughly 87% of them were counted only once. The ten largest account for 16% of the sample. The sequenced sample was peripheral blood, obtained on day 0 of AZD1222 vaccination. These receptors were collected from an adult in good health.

The CDR3 here is CASSQERTGRPQYF. DNA of the CDR3: TGTGCCAGCAGCCAAGAGAGGACAGGCCGTCCCCAGTACTTC. The chain has TRBV3-1 (or the pseudogene TRBV3-2) and TRBJ2-5; 7 bases map to TRBD1. This CDR3 spans 14 amino acids. CDR1 and CDR2 (germline): LGHDT, YNNKEL (reference sequence). V lost 0 bases to trimming and J lost 9 bases; unmatched junction nucleotides: 7.

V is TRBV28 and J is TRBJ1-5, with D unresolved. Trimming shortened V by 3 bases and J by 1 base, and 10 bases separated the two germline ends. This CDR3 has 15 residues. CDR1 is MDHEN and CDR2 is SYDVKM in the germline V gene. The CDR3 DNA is TGTGCCAGCAGTTTTCAGGATGGGAGCAATCAGCCCCAGCATTTT. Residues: CASSFQDGSNQPQHF. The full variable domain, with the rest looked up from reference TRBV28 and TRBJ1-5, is DVKVTQSSRYLVKRTGEKVFLECVQDMDHENMFWYRQDPGLGLRLIYFSYDVKMKEKGDIPEGYSVSREKKERFSLILESASTNQTSMYLCASSFQDGSNQPQHFGDGTRLSIL.

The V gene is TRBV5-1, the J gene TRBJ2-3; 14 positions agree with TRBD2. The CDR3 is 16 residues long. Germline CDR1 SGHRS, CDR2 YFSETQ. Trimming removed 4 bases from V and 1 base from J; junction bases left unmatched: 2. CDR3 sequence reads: CASSKGLAGGTDTQYF. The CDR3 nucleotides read TGCGCCAGCAGCAAGGGACTAGCGGGAGGCACAGATACGCAGTATTTT.

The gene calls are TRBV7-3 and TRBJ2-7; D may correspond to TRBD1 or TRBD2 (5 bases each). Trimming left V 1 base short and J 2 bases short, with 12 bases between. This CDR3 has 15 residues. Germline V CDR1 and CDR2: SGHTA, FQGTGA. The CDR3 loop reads CASSLSSRGPYEQYF. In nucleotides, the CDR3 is TGTGCCAGCAGCTTAAGTTCTAGGGGACCCTACGAGCAGTACTTC.

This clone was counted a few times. This chain's CDR3 is CASSLEAAGANYGYTF. The CDR3 bases are TGTGCCAGCAGCTTAGAGGCTGCGGGAGCTAACTATGGCTACACCTTC. J is TRBJ1-2 and V is TRBV7-9; D is uncertain. CDR3 length equals 16 residues. Germline V lookup: CDR1 SEHNR, CDR2 FQNEAQ (reference sequence). Trimming removed 1 base at V and 0 bases at J, with 12 bases between.

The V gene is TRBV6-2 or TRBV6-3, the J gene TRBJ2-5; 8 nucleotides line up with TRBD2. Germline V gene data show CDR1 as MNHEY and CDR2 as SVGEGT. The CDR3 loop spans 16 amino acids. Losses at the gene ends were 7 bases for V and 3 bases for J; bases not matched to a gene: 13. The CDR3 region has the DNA TGTGCCAGCACCCCCTTACGGCAAGCGGGAGAAGAGACCCAGTACTTC. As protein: CASTPLRQAGEETQYF.

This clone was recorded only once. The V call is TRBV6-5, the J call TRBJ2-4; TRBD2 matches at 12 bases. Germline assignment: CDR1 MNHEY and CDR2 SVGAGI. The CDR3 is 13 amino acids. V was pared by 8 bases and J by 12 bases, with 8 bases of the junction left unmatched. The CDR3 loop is CASRTSGIEDQYF. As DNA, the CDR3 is TGTGCCAGCCGGACTAGCGGGATTGAGGATCAGTACTTC.

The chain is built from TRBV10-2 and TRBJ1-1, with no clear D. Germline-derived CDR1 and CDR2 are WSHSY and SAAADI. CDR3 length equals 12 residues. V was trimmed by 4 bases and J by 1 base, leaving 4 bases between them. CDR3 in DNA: TGCGCCAGCAGTGCCACGAACACTGAAGCTTTCTTT. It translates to CASSATNTEAFF.

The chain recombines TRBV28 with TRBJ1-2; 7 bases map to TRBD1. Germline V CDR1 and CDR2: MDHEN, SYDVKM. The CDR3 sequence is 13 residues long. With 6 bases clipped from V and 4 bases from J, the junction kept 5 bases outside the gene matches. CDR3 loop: CASSPTGSYGYTF. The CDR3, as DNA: TGTGCCAGCAGCCCGACAGGGTCCTATGGCTACACCTTC.

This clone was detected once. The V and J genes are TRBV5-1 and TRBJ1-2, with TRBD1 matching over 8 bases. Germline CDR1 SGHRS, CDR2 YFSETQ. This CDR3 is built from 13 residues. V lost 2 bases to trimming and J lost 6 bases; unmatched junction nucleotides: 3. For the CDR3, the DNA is TGCGCCAGCAGCTTCTCAGGGGGCGATGGCTACACCTTC. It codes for CASSFSGGDGYTF.

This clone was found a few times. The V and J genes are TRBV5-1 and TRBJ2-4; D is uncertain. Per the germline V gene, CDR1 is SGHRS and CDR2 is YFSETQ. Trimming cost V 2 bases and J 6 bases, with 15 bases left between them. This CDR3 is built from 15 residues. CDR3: CASSLRGDKGNIQYF. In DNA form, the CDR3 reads TGCGCCAGCAGCTTACGCGGCGACAAAGGAAACATTCAGTACTTC. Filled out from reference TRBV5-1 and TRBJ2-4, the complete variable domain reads KAGVTQTPRYLIKTRGQQVTLSCSPISGHRSVSWYQQTPGQGLQFLFEYFSETQRNKGNFPGRFSGRQFSNSRSEMNVSTLELGDSALYLCASSLRGDKGNIQYFGAGTRLSVL.

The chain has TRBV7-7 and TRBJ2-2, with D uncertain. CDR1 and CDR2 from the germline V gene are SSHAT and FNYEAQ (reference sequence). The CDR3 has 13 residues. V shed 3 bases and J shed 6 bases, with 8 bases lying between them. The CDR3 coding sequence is TGTGCCAGCAGCTTTCAGGATTCCGGGGAGCTGTTTTTT. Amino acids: CASSFQDSGELFF.

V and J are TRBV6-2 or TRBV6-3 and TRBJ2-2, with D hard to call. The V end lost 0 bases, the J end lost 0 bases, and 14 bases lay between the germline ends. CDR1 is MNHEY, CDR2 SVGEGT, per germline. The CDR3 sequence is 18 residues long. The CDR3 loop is CASSYSPYLRSNTGELFF. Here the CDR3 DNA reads TGTGCCAGCAGTTACTCCCCCTATCTAAGGTCGAACACCGGGGAGCTGTTTTTT.

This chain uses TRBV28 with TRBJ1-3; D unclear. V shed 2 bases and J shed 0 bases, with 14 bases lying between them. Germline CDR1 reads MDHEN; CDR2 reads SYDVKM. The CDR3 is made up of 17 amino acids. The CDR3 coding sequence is TGTGCCAGCAGTTTAGGCCAGGCCCGGGGCTCTGGAAACACCATATATTTT. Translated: CASSLGQARGSGNTIYF.

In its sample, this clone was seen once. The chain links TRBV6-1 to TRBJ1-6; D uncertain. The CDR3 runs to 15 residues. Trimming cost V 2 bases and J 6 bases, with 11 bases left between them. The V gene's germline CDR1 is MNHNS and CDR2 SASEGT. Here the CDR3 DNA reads TGTGCCAGCAGTGAATCGGGGAATGGTAATTCACCCCTCCACTTT. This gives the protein CASSESGNGNSPLHF.

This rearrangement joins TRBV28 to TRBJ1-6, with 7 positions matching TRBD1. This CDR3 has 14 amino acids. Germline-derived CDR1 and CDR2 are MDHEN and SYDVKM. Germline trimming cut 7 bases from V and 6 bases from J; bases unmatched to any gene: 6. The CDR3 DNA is TGTGCCAGCAAATCCGGGACAGTTAATTCACCCCTCCACTTT. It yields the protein CASKSGTVNSPLHF.

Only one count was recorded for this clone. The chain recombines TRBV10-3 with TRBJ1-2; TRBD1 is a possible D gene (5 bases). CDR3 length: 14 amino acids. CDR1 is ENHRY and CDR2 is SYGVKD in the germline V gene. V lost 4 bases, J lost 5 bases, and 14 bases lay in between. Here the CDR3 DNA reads TGTGCCATCAGTGTTCAGGGTGGATCTTATGGCTACACCTTC. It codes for CAISVQGGSYGYTF.

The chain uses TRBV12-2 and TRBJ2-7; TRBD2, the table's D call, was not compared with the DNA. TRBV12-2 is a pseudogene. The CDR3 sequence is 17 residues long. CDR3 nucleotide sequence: TGTGCAAGTCGCTTAGTCCCTAGCGGGAGTAGGTCCTACGAGCAGTACTTC. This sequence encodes CASRLVPSGSRSYEQYF.

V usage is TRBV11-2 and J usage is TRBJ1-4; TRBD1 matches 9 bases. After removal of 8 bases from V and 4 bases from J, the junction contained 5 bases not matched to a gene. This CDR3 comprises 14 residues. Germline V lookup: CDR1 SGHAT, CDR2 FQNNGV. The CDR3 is CASGGTGHNEKLFF. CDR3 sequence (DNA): TGTGCCAGCGGAGGGACAGGGCATAATGAAAAACTGTTTTTT.

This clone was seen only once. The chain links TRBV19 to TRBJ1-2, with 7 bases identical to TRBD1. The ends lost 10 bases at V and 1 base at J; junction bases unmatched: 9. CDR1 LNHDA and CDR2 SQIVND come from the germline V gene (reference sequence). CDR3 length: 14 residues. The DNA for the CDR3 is TGTGCCACCTCCCGGGACAGACATAACTATGGCTACACCTTC. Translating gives CATSRDRHNYGYTF. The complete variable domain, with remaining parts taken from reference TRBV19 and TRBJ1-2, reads DGGITQSPKYLFRKEGQNVTLSCEQNLNHDAMYWYRQDPGQGLRLIYYSQIVNDFQKGDIAEGYSVSREKKESFPLTVTSAQKNPTAFYLCATSRDRHNYGYTFGSGTRLTVV.

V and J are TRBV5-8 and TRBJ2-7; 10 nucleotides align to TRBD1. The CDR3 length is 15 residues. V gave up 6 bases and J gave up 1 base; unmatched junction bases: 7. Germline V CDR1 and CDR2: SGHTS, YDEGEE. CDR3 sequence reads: CASNLGQGNSYEQYF. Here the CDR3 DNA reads TGTGCCAGCAACCTGGGACAGGGGAATTCCTACGAGCAGTACTTC.

This CDR3 reads CASRTGAGAGELFF. CDR3 nucleotides: TGTGCCAGCAGGACTGGAGCGGGAGCAGGGGAGCTGTTTTTT. The J gene is TRBJ2-2, the V gene TRBV11-2, with 8 bases fitting TRBD2. Germline values: CDR1 SGHAT, CDR2 FQNNGV. Trimming at V came to 6 bases and at J to 8 bases, leaving 8 bases not matched to a gene. The CDR3 runs 14 residues.

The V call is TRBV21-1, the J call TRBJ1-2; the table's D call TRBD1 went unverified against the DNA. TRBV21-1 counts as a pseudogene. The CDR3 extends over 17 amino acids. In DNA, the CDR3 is TGTGCCAGCAGCAAAGAGCACAGGGACCAAGCCTACTATGGCTACACCTTC. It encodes CASSKEHRDQAYYGYTF.

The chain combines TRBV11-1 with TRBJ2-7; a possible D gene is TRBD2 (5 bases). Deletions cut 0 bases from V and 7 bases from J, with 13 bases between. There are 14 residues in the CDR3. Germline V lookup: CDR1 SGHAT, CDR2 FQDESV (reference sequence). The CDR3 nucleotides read TGTGCCAGCAGCTTAGCAGGGAGCGCCAGGGAGCAGTACTTC. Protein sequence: CASSLAGSAREQYF.

The CDR3 sequence: CASTENRDRTYEQYF. The CDR3 nucleotides are TGTGCCAGCACCGAGAACCGGGACCGGACCTACGAGCAGTACTTC. The genes are TRBV6-6 and TRBJ2-7, with D tentatively TRBD1 or TRBD2 (5 bases each). The CDR3 loop spans 15 amino acids. CDR1 and CDR2 from the germline V gene are MNHNY and SVGAGI (reference sequence). Trimming took 7 bases from V and 2 from J, leaving 18 bases between them.

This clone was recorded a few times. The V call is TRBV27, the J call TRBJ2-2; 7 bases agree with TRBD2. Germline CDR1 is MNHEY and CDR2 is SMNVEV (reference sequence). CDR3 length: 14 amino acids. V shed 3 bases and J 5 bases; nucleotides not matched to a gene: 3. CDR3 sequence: CASSLREWTGELFF. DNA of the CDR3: TGTGCCAGCAGTTTGCGGGAGTGGACCGGGGAGCTGTTTTTT.

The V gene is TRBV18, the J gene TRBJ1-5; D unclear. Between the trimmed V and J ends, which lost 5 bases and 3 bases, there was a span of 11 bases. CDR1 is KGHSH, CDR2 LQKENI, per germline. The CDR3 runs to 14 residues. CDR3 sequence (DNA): TGTGCCAGCTCATGGTCTGGGGACAATCAGCCCCAGCATTTT. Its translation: CASSWSGDNQPQHF. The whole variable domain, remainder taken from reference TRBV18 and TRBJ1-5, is NAGVMQNPRHLVRRRGQEARLRCSPMKGHSHVYWYRQLPEEGLKFMVYLQKENIIDESGMPKERFSAEFPKEGPSILRIQQVVRGDSAAYFCASSWSGDNQPQHFGDGTRLSIL.

CDR3 DNA: TGTGCCAGCAGTGAAAAGTGGAGGGTTAGCGAAAAACTGTTTTTT. Translation gives CASSEKWRVSEKLFF. This sequence joins TRBV6-1 and TRBJ1-4; D gene unclear. From germline, CDR1 is MNHNS and CDR2 SASEGT. Deletions cut 2 bases from V and 8 bases from J, with 15 bases between. This CDR3 spans 15 amino acids.